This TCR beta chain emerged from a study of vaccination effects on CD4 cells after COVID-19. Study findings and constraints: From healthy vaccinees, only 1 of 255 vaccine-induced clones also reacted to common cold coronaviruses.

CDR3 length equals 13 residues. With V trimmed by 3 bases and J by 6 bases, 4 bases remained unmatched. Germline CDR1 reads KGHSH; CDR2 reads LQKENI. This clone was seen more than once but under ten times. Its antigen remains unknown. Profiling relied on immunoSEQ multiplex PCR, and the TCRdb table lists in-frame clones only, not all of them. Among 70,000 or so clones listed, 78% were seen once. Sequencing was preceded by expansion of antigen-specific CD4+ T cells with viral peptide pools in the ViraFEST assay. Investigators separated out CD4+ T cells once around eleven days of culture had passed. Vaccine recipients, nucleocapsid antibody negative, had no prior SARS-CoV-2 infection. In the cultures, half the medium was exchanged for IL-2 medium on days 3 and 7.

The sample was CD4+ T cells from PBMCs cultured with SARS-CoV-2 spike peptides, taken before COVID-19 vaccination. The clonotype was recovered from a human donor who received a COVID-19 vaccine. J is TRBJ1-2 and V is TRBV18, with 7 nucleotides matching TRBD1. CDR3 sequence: CASSPTGWDGYTF. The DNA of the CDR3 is TGTGCCAGCTCACCGACAGGGTGGGATGGCTACACCTTC.